Each of the 10 T cell receptor beta chains below was sequenced from the same sample in a study of T cell repertoires and HLA-DP antigens. These receptors have no identified antigens. TCRdb's table, derived via immunoSEQ multiplex PCR, lists solely in-frame clones and lacks some. In the table there are approximately 86,000 clones, more than 75% of which are singletons. The specimen was CD4+ T cells from PBMCs. Receptors were obtained from a man aged 50 or older in good health and CMV-seronegative.

This clone was seen at least ten times. This chain joins TRBV6-5 and TRBJ2-7; D gene uncertain. Looked up from germline, CDR1 is MNHEY and CDR2 is SVGAGI. The CDR3 is 15 residues long. V lost 2 bases and J lost 7, with 18 bases in between. CDR3 in amino acids: CASSYVSFQFGEQYF. The CDR3 nucleotides are TGTGCCAGCAGTTACGTCAGCTTTCAATTTGGGGAGCAGTACTTC.

This rearrangement joins TRBV11-1 to TRBJ2-1; no firm D call. Germline V CDR1 and CDR2: SGHAT, FQDESV (reference sequence). The CDR3 runs 14 residues. Trimming took off 3 bases at V and 1 base at J, with 7 bases between the two ends. The CDR3 is CASSLDNSYNEQFF. Written as DNA, the CDR3 is TGTGCCAGCAGCTTGGATAATTCCTACAATGAGCAGTTCTTC.

The chain links TRBV11-2 to TRBJ1-2; tentative D call: TRBD1 (5 bases). With 1 base removed from V and 1 base from J, the gap between germline ends came to 10 bases. CDR3 length: 15 residues. Germline assignment: CDR1 SGHAT and CDR2 FQNNGV. The CDR3 here is CASSLVRGGNYGYTF. The CDR3 region has the DNA TGTGCCAGCAGCTTAGTCCGGGGGGGTAACTATGGCTACACCTTC.

V gene TRBV28 combines with J gene TRBJ2-5; no clear D gene. Germline-derived CDR1 and CDR2 are MDHEN and SYDVKM. The CDR3 spans 11 residues. V was trimmed by 2 bases and J by 4 bases, leaving 2 bases between them. Here the CDR3 reads CASSLVETQYF. CDR3 sequence (DNA): TGTGCCAGCAGTTTAGTAGAGACCCAGTACTTC.

The gene calls are TRBV18 and TRBJ2-5; 13 bases fit TRBD2. The CDR3 is 17 residues long. CDR1 is KGHSH and CDR2 is LQKENI in the germline V gene. The ends lost 3 bases at V and 4 bases at J; junction bases unmatched: 8. This CDR3 is CASSPRTSGSPRETQYF. CDR3 nucleotides: TGTGCCAGCTCACCGCGGACTAGCGGGAGCCCTCGAGAGACCCAGTACTTC.

The V call is TRBV5-1, the J call TRBJ2-5; 15 nucleotides align to TRBD2. The end of the DNA aligns better with TRBJ2-7, so the J call may be wrong. Germline assignment: CDR1 SGHRS and CDR2 YFSETQ. The CDR3 totals 17 residues. CDR3 nucleotides: TGCGCCAGCAGCCCAGGACTAGCGGGAGGGTACTCCTACGAGCAGTACTTC. Residues: CASSPGLAGGYSYEQYF.

This chain's CDR3 is CASTHKRASGNQPQHF. The CDR3, as DNA: TGTGCCAGCACCCATAAAAGGGCGAGCGGCAATCAGCCCCAGCATTTT. J is TRBJ1-5 and V is TRBV2; D is unclear. The germline gives CDR1 SNHLY, CDR2 FYNNEI. V lost 7 bases, J lost 2 bases, and 18 bases lay in between. This CDR3 spans 16 amino acids.

This clone was seen once. V usage is TRBV5-1 and J usage is TRBJ2-5, with D possibly TRBD1 on 5 matching bases. Germline V gene data show CDR1 as SGHRS and CDR2 as YFSETQ. V was trimmed by 4 bases and J by 7 bases, leaving 14 bases between them. This CDR3 spans 13 amino acids. The DNA of the CDR3 is TGCGCCAGCAGCGAACTAAGCCAGGGGACCCAGTACTTC. It is translated as CASSELSQGTQYF.

This clone was recorded a few times. The chain links TRBV12-5 to TRBJ2-1; TRBD1 matches 7 bases. This CDR3 spans 13 amino acids. V lost 1 base and J lost 12; bases outside the gene matches: 6. Germline V gene lookup returns CDR1 LGHNT and CDR2 FRNRAP. The CDR3 protein is CASGLGGQVLQFF. CDR3 sequence (DNA): TGTGCTAGTGGTTTGGGCGGACAGGTCTTGCAGTTCTTC.

This chain connects TRBV9 to TRBJ2-3, with D perhaps matching TRBD1 or TRBD2 (5 bases each). Trimming removed 0 bases at V and 2 bases at J, with 13 bases between. This CDR3 comprises 16 residues. Germline assignment: CDR1 SGDLS and CDR2 YYNGEE. As DNA, the CDR3 is TGTGCCAGCAGCGTAGCCGTTGGGGGTTACACAGATACGCAGTATTTT. Residues: CASSVAVGGYTDTQYF.